Here is one T cell receptor beta chain with its context. Its specificity is not known. This specimen comes from a study of Graves' ophthalmopathy and Graves' hyperthyroidism. The study's findings and limits: Most thyroid clonotypes expanded beyond 0.001 frequency were also found in blood.

Amplification of TCR beta CDR3 regions used RNA transcripts. Scientists carried out first-round RT-PCR using HTBI primers and then a second-round multiplex PCR. TCRdb re-called the multiplex PCR reads with MiXCR, one entry per CDR3 protein. The table has over 45,000 distinct CDR3 sequences, roughly 52% seen once; the top ten hold around 23%. The CDR3 is 9 amino acids. Per the germline V gene, CDR1 is LNHDA and CDR2 is SQIVND (reference sequence). With 10 bases removed from V and 13 bases from J, the gap between germline ends came to 14 bases. The receptor's source is an adult man with Graves' ophthalmopathy. This chain links TRBV19 with TRBJ2-7; D may be TRBD2 (6 bases). Sequenced material: peripheral blood. Written as DNA, the CDR3 is TGTGCCACTCTCACGGGGGACTACTTC. Amino acids: CATLTGDYF.